Detailed here is one T cell receptor (beta chain). Per germline, CDR1 KGHSH and CDR2 LQKENI. The germline V and J ends were trimmed by 6 bases and 2 bases, with 20 bases remaining between them. The length of the CDR3 is 17 residues. Assay used: immunoSEQ multiplex PCR; TCRdb lists only in-frame clones, some missing. Of about 66,000 clones listed, over 75% are singletons. This specimen comes from a study of radiotherapy plus CTLA-4 blockade in lung cancer. Overall study context: An objective response was seen in about a sixth of patients, and disease control in about 31%.

Specimen: peripheral blood, collected from a patient treated with radiotherapy plus ipilimumab. The chain uses TRBV18 and TRBJ1-5, with D uncertain. This clonotype was sampled from a human donor with non-small cell lung cancer who had a partial response to radiotherapy plus ipilimumab. The CDR3 nucleotides are TGTGCCAGCTCGCTACTTACCCTAGGCTCGGGCAATCAGCCCCAGCATTTT. Amino acid sequence: CASSLLTLGSGNQPQHF.